This T cell receptor (beta chain) was sequenced for a study of vaccination and CD4 T cells after COVID-19. Sequencing of the DNA from cultured CD4+ T cells was carried out with the Oncomine TCR Beta short-read assay. One entry per CDR3 protein, called by TCRdb with MiXCR from the PCR reads. Of roughly 12,000 distinct CDR3 sequences in the sample, roughly 44% were seen once. Overall study findings and caveats: Reactive clone data from convalescent patients indicated a median of roughly 90% appearing only post-vaccination.

This clonotype was recorded a few times. Its specificity is unknown. Germline V gene lookup returns CDR1 MDHEN and CDR2 SYDVKM. CDR3 size: 15 residues. Trimming pared 1 base from V and 4 bases from J, leaving 8 bases between. Treatment described: roughly ten-day PBMC culture with coronavirus spike peptide pools or control peptides (ViraFEST assay). Using peptide pools, antigen-specific T cells were expanded in ViraFEST before TCRs were sequenced. Positive tests by PCR, dated March to December 2020, predated US Alpha, Beta and Delta variants. Sequenced material: CD4+ T cells from blood, cultured in vitro. The clonotype comes from a human donor who had recovered from COVID-19. The chain combines TRBV28 with TRBJ2-6; no reliable D call. The DNA of the CDR3 is TGTGCCAGCAGTTTATTCGGCTCCGGGGCCAACGTCCTGACTTTC. This codes for CASSLFGSGANVLTF.